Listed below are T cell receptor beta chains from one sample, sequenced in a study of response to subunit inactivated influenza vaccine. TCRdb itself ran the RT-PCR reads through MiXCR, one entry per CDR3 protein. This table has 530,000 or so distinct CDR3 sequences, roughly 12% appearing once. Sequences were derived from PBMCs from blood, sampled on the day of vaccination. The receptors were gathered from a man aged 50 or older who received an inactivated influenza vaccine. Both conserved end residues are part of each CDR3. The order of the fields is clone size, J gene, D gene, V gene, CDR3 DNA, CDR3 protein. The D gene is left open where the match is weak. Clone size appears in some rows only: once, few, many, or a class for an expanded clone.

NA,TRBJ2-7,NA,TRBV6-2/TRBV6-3,TGTGCCAGCATTAGCAGGGACCGATTGAGGTTCAACGAGCAGTACTTC,CASISRDRLRFNEQYF
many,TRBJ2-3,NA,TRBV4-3,TGCGCCAGCAGCCAAGTAGCGGCCCTGAGCACAGATACGCAGTATTTT,CASSQVAALSTDTQYF
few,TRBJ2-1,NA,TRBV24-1,TGTGCCACCAGTGACCGGGAGCGGGTCAATGAGCAGTTCTTC,CATSDRERVNEQFF
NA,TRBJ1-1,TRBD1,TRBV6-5,TGTGCCAGCAGTTACGCCGGGACAGGGACGAACACTGAAGCTTTCTTT,CASSYAGTGTNTEAFF
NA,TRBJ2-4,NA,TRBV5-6,TGTGCCAGCAGCCCAGTAGACTCTACCAAAAACATTCAGTACTTC,CASSPVDSTKNIQYF
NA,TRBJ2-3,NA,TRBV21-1,TGTGCCAGCAGCAAACTCCCTACTAAACGACAGGGAGAAGGCACAGATACGCAGTATTTT,CASSKLPTKRQGEGTDTQYF
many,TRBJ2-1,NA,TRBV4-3,TGCGCCAGCAGCCAAGATTATATGGGGCTAGAGGGCTTCCATGAGCAGTTCTTC,CASSQDYMGLEGFHEQFF
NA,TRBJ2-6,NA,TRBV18,TGTGCCAGCTCACCATACAGGGCACAAGGGGCCAACGTCCTGACTTTC,CASSPYRAQGANVLTF
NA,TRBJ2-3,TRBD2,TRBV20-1,TGCAGTGCTTTGACTAGCGGGAGAGGGAATACGCAGTATTTT,CSALTSGRGNTQYF
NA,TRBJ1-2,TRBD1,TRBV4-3,TGCGCCAGCAGCCAAGATCGGGGACAGGGCTATGGCTACACCTTC,CASSQDRGQGYGYTF
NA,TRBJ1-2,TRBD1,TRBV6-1,TGTGCCACCCAGGACAGGGCGAGGTATGGCTACACCTTC,CATQDRARYGYTF
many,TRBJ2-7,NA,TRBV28,TGTGCCAGCAGTTTATTAGCGGAGAACTACGAGCAGTACTTC,CASSLLAENYEQYF
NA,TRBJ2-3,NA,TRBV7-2,TGTGCCAGCAGCTTAGCCGCAGGGTGGGGTACAGATACGCAGTATTTT,CASSLAAGWGTDTQYF
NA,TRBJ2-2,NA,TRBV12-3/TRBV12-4,TGTGCCAGCAGTTACAGGAGCGGCACCGGGGAGCTGTTTTTT,CASSYRSGTGELFF
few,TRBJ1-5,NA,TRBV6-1,TGTGCCAGCAGCGATGGGACCTCGGCTCAGCCCCAGCATTTT,CASSDGTSAQPQHF
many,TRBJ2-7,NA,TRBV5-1,TGCGCCAGCAGCTTGCCCGAGTCTGGGATTGATCACTACGAGCAGTACTTC,CASSLPESGIDHYEQYF
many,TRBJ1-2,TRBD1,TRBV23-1,TGCGCCAGCAGTCATACCGGGACAGATAACTATGGCTACACCTTC,CASSHTGTDNYGYTF
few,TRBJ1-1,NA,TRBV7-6,TGTGCCAGCAGCAGGGGCCCCGGCGTGAACACTGAAGCTTTCTTT,CASSRGPGVNTEAFF
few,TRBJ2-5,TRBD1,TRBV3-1,TGTGCCAGCAGCCTACGGACAGGGAGATCCCAAGAGACCCAGTACTTC,CASSLRTGRSQETQYF
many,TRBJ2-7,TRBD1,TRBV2,TGTGCCAGCAGTGAAGGGGCGACAGGGGGCTACGAGCAGTACTTC,CASSEGATGGYEQYF
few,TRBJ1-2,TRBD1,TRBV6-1,TGTGCCAGCAGGCCGGGACAGGGGGACCACTATGGCTACACCTTC,CASRPGQGDHYGYTF
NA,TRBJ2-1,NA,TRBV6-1,TGTGCCAGCAGCCCTAGCGTCGGTACCTACAATGAGCAGTTCTTC,CASSPSVGTYNEQFF
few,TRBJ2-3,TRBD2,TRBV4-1,TGCGCCAGCAGCCAAGATAAAACGGCTAGCGGGATCCGGGCAGATACGCAGTATTTT,CASSQDKTASGIRADTQYF
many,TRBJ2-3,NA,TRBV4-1,TGCGCCAGCAGCCAAGCGGTGACTAGGGGATTAGATACGCAGTATTTT,CASSQAVTRGLDTQYF
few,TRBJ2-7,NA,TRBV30,TGTGCCTGGACAGCGGTACCGAGGACCTACGAGCAGTACTTC,CAWTAVPRTYEQYF
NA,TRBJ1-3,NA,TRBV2,TGTGCCAGCAGCCGAAGCAGGCAGGCAGGCTCTGGAAACACCATATATTTT,CASSRSRQAGSGNTIYF
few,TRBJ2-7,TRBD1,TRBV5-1,TGCGCCAGCAGCTTGGCGGGGCGGGACAGGAGCTACGAGCAGTACTTC,CASSLAGRDRSYEQYF
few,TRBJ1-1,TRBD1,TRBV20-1,TGCAGTGCTCTCACGGCCAGGGGGTTTGGAGCTTTCTTT,CSALTARGFGAFF
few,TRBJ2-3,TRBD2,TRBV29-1,TGCAGCGTCACTAGCGGGGGGGCCGGTACGCAGTATTTT,CSVTSGGAGTQYF
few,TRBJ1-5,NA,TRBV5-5,TGTGCCAGCAGCTTGGACAGTCAGCGTAATCAGCCCCAGCATTTT,CASSLDSQRNQPQHF
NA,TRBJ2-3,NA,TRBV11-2,TGTGCCAGCAGAAAAGAGGGGGGTGCAGATACGCAGTATTTT,CASRKEGGADTQYF
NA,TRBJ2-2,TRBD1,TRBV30,TGTGCCTGGAGTACATACCGGGACAGGATGACCGGGGAGCTGTTTTTT,CAWSTYRDRMTGELFF
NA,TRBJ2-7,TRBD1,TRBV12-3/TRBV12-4,TGTGCCAGCACCTTAGGACAGGGACCCTACGAGCAGTACTTC,CASTLGQGPYEQYF
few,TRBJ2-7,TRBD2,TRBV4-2,TGTGCCAGCAGCCAAGAAAACTTAGCGGGCGTCTACGAGCAGTACTTC,CASSQENLAGVYEQYF
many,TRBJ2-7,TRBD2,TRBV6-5,TGTGCCAGCAGTTCCGCCCCCGGGACCGGGAGCGGGAGCTACCACGAGCAGTACTTC,CASSSAPGTGSGSYHEQYF
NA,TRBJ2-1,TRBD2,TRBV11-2,TGTGCCAGCAGCTGCGGGACTAACTACAATGAGCAGTTCTTC,CASSCGTNYNEQFF
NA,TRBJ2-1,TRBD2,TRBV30,TGTGCCTGGTCTAGGACTAGCGGAAATGAGCAGTTCTTC,CAWSRTSGNEQFF
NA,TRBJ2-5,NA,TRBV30,TGTGCCTGGAGTGTGTCTCGTGAGACCCAGTACTTC,CAWSVSRETQYF
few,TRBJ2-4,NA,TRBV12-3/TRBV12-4,TGTGCCAGCAGTTCCACCGGGGCCCACATAGCCAAAAACATTCAGTACTTC,CASSSTGAHIAKNIQYF
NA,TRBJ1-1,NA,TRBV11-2,TGTGCCAGCGAACTTAAGACTGAAGCTTTCTTT,CASELKTEAFF
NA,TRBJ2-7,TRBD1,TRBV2,TGTGCCAGCAGTGAGAGGGTGACAGGGGCCTACGAGCAGTACTTC,CASSERVTGAYEQYF